This entry lists 25 T cell receptor beta chains sequenced from one sample in a study of T-cell reconstitution after alpha-beta-depleted transplantation in children (dated by TCRdb to between 2015 and 2016). The sample's treatment or condition label is to be understood as: allogeneic hematopoietic cell transplantation with graft depleted of TCRalphabeta T cells and CD19 B cells. Libraries were built with PCR. The sample was run on an Illumina HiSeq 2500. TCR libraries were prepared with molecular barcoding, using unique molecular identifiers to normalize TCRbeta repertoire quantification. TCRdb redid the processing of the public reads, applying fastp at Q25 and MiXCR, and retained in-frame beta chains. When rows share a CDR3 protein, they turn into one entry using the most common DNA and genes. Recorded for this sample are almost 250,000 distinct CDR3 sequences; over 20% of them occurred a single time. The ten top clones hold 2.6% of the sample.

The specimen was PBMCs, collected before TCRalphabeta/CD19-depleted stem cell transplant. These receptors were taken from a girl aged 2 to 9 with Fanconi anemia, due to receive a stem cell transplant.

This clonotype was recorded a few times. V is TRBV6-5 and J is TRBJ2-3, with 7 bases identical to TRBD2. This CDR3 spans 16 amino acids. The V and J ends lost 2 bases and 0 bases, in that order; junction bases with no gene match: 5. From germline, CDR1 is MNHEY and CDR2 SVGAGI. The CDR3, as DNA: TGTGCCAGCAGTTACCGAAGCGGGGATAGCACAGATACGCAGTATTTT. Its translation is CASSYRSGDSTDTQYF.

The chain uses TRBV5-1 and TRBJ2-2, with D possibly being TRBD2 (5 bases). The CDR3 spans 16 residues. Germline-derived CDR1 and CDR2 are SGHRS and YFSETQ. The V end was cut by 0 bases, the J end by 6 bases, with 15 bases between. The CDR3 bases are TGCGCCAGCAGCTTGGCCGGGAACAGCGCCGCCGGGGAGCTGTTTTTT. Amino acid sequence: CASSLAGNSAAGELFF.

CDR3 in DNA: TGCAGCGTTTATGGACAGGGCCCTTACAATGAGCAGTTCTTC. Residues: CSVYGQGPYNEQFF. This rearrangement joins TRBV29-1 to TRBJ2-1; 8 nucleotides align to TRBD1. Germline V CDR1 and CDR2: SQVTM, ANQGSEA. V dropped 5 bases and J dropped 4; count of bases not matched to a gene: 7. The CDR3 runs 14 residues.

The rearrangement links TRBV29-1 to TRBJ1-2; TRBD1 matches at 10 bases. The J segment lost 5 bases and the V segment lost 7 bases, leaving 7 bases of the junction unmatched. This CDR3 is built from 13 residues. CDR1 and CDR2 from the germline V gene are SQVTM and ANQGSEA. CDR3 DNA: TGCAGCGCCTCCCCGGGACAGGGGTATGGCTACACCTTC. Its translation is CSASPGQGYGYTF.

This clonotype was detected many times. This rearrangement joins TRBV20-1 to TRBJ1-1; D possibly corresponds to TRBD1 (5 bases). V dropped 4 bases and J dropped 3 bases, with 15 bases sitting between them. This CDR3 has 14 amino acids. Germline lookup yields CDR1 DFQATT and CDR2 SNEGSKA (reference sequence). The CDR3 region has the DNA TGCAGTGCTACAGCGGGGGGTTTGGACACTGAAGCTTTCTTT. Residues: CSATAGGLDTEAFF.

The V and J genes are TRBV5-4 and TRBJ2-1; 7 bases align to TRBD2. This CDR3 has 15 residues. Losses at the gene ends were 0 bases for V and 10 bases for J; bases not matched to a gene: 10. Germline lookup yields CDR1 SGHNT and CDR2 YYREEE (reference sequence). The CDR3 DNA reads TGTGCCAGCAGCTTGGAAGACTCGGCGGGAGACGAGCAGTTCTTC. Amino acid sequence: CASSLEDSAGDEQFF.

In its sample, this clonotype was seen many times. The V gene is TRBV20-1, the J gene TRBJ1-2, with D hard to call. The V gene's germline CDR1 is DFQATT and CDR2 SNEGSKA (reference sequence). This CDR3 has 10 amino acids. CDR3: CSPSRAGYTF. CDR3 sequence (DNA): TGCAGCCCGTCAAGGGCGGGCTACACCTTC.

This sequence joins TRBV20-1 and TRBJ2-5, with a possible D match to TRBD2 (6 bases). The CDR3 covers 11 residues. Germline V lookup: CDR1 DFQATT, CDR2 SNEGSKA (reference sequence). V lost 5 bases and J lost 6, with 10 bases in between. CDR3 region: CSAPSVKTQYF. The DNA of the CDR3 is TGCAGTGCTCCTAGCGTGAAGACCCAGTACTTC.

The CDR3 loop reads CSAKGPETQYF. Here the CDR3 DNA reads TGCAGCGCAAAGGGGCCAGAGACCCAGTACTTC. The chain couples TRBV29-1 to TRBJ2-5, with D possibly TRBD1 on 5 matching bases. V was pared by 7 bases and J by 4 bases, with 10 bases between. Germline V lookup: CDR1 SQVTM, CDR2 ANQGSEA. The CDR3 spans 11 residues.

The table lists this clonotype with many counts. The genes are TRBV12-3 or TRBV12-4 and TRBJ1-1; D not certain. This CDR3 is 15 amino acids long. Trimming pared 7 bases from V and 0 bases from J, leaving 15 bases between. This CDR3 is CASTFAAAMNTEAFF. The CDR3 nucleotides are TGTGCCAGCACCTTCGCCGCTGCTATGAACACTGAAGCTTTCTTT.

This clonotype was found a few times. The chain employs TRBV25-1 and TRBJ2-1, with unresolved D. V lost 6 bases, J lost 2 bases, and 5 bases lay in between. Per germline, CDR1 MGHDK and CDR2 SYGVNS. The CDR3 covers 12 residues. The CDR3 reads CASRQTYNEQFF. The CDR3, as DNA: TGTGCCAGCAGGCAGACCTACAATGAGCAGTTCTTC.

This chain links TRBV5-1 with TRBJ2-5; D is uncertain. Germline V CDR1 and CDR2: SGHRS, YFSETQ. V lost 5 bases and J lost 4, with 15 bases in between. The CDR3 extends over 14 amino acids. CDR3 sequence (DNA): TGCGCCAGCAGTTACAGAATCCCCCCAGAGACCCAGTACTTC. This translates into CASSYRIPPETQYF.

This clonotype was detected only a few times. The chain employs TRBV20-1 and TRBJ2-1, with a possible D match to TRBD2 (6 bases). V was trimmed by 6 bases and J by 10 bases, leaving 10 bases between them. The CDR3 spans 10 residues. Per the germline V gene, CDR1 is DFQATT and CDR2 is SNEGSKA (reference sequence). CDR3 amino acids: CSARTMEQFF. CDR3 in DNA: TGCAGTGCCAGGACTATGGAGCAGTTCTTC.

This clonotype was observed at least ten times. The rearrangement uses TRBV21-1 and TRBJ1-2. TRBV21-1 is a pseudogene segment. The CDR3 is 16 amino acids. CDR3: CASSKEFWPANYGYTF. As DNA, the CDR3 is TGTGCCAGCAGCAAAGAGTTTTGGCCAGCTAACTATGGCTACACCTTC.

The chain joins TRBV29-1 to TRBJ2-3, with D maybe TRBD1 (5 bases). This CDR3 is 14 amino acids long. The V gene's germline CDR1 is SQVTM and CDR2 ANQGSEA. V gave up 6 bases and J gave up 2 bases, with 15 bases separating them. The CDR3 protein is CSVETWGHTDTQYF. CDR3 sequence (DNA): TGCAGCGTGGAGACGTGGGGCCACACAGATACGCAGTATTTT.

This clonotype has more than one count but fewer than ten. V is TRBV29-1 and J is TRBJ2-3, with unresolved D. The CDR3 length is 17 residues. Per the germline V gene, CDR1 is SQVTM and CDR2 is ANQGSEA. The ends were cut back, 6 bases at V and 2 bases at J, with 24 bases in the middle. The CDR3 sequence is CSVRGTDRPPSTDTQYF. CDR3 nucleotide sequence: TGCAGCGTGCGCGGCACCGACCGGCCACCTTCCACAGATACGCAGTATTTT.

This clonotype was counted between two and nine times. The chain employs TRBV28 and TRBJ2-7; D may correspond to TRBD1 or TRBD2 (6 bases each). Germline V gene lookup returns CDR1 MDHEN and CDR2 SYDVKM. The CDR3 loop spans 15 amino acids. The V and J ends lost 2 bases and 1 base respectively, with 12 bases between them. Here the CDR3 DNA reads TGTGCCAGCAGTTTAGGAGGGACACCTTCCTACGAGCAGTACTTC. It encodes CASSLGGTPSYEQYF.

This clonotype was detected a few times. The chain employs TRBV24-1 and TRBJ1-2; 7 nucleotides line up with TRBD1. With V trimmed by 3 bases and J by 5 bases, 5 bases remained unmatched. The CDR3 has 14 amino acids. Looked up from germline, CDR1 is KGHDR and CDR2 is SFDVKD. DNA for the CDR3: TGTGCCACCAGTGATCATGACAGGGATTATGGCTACACCTTC. Its protein is CATSDHDRDYGYTF.

This clonotype was counted ten times or more. The gene calls are TRBV29-1 and TRBJ2-1; D uncertain. V dropped 2 bases and J dropped 8 bases, with 10 bases sitting between them. Per germline, CDR1 SQVTM and CDR2 ANQGSEA. The CDR3 has 12 residues. CDR3 loop: CSVEPADYEQFF. The CDR3 DNA reads as TGCAGCGTTGAACCGGCTGACTATGAGCAGTTCTTC.

This clonotype was seen a few times. The chain is built from TRBV6-1 and TRBJ2-1; D uncertain. Germline V gives CDR1 MNHNS, CDR2 SASEGT. V was pared by 5 bases and J by 3 bases, with 11 bases between. The CDR3 runs to 14 residues. CDR3 sequence reads: CASSPLPLYNEQFF. The CDR3 nucleotides read TGTGCCAGCAGTCCCTTGCCCCTCTACAATGAGCAGTTCTTC.

This clonotype has ten or more counts. The gene calls are TRBV5-1 and TRBJ2-2, with 9 bases matching TRBD1. Germline V CDR1 and CDR2: SGHRS, YFSETQ. The CDR3 covers 15 residues. The V segment lost 2 bases and the J segment 3 bases; nucleotides outside the gene matches: 2. The CDR3 nucleotides read TGCGCCAGCAGCTTCCGACAGGGGGACACCGGGGAGCTGTTTTTT. Protein product: CASSFRQGDTGELFF.

The J gene is TRBJ2-5, the V gene TRBV28; D is perhaps TRBD1 (6 bases). Trimming took off 5 bases at V and 1 base at J, with 17 bases between the two ends. This CDR3 is 16 amino acids long. Per the germline V gene, CDR1 is MDHEN and CDR2 is SYDVKM. This CDR3 reads CASSPSAEGGQETQYF. The DNA of the CDR3 is TGTGCCAGCAGTCCTTCAGCGGAAGGGGGCCAAGAGACCCAGTACTTC.

In its sample, this clonotype was seen a few times. V and J are TRBV5-1 and TRBJ2-3, with D unclear. V lost 0 bases and J lost 2, with 7 bases in between. There are 14 residues in the CDR3. The V gene's germline CDR1 is SGHRS and CDR2 YFSETQ. CDR3 in amino acids: CASSLDTATDTQYF. In nucleotides, the CDR3 is TGCGCCAGCAGCTTGGACACTGCCACAGATACGCAGTATTTT.

The rearrangement uses TRBV6-5 and TRBJ2-6, with D unclear. The ends were cut back, 2 bases at V and 4 bases at J, with 9 bases in the middle. This CDR3 has 15 amino acids. Per the germline V gene, CDR1 is MNHEY and CDR2 is SVGAGI. CDR3 in amino acids: CASSYARSGANVLTF. CDR3 DNA: TGTGCCAGCAGTTACGCGCGTTCCGGGGCCAACGTCCTGACTTTC.

This clonotype was seen a few times. CDR3 loop: CSASVSLPNNEQFF. CDR3 nucleotides: TGCAGTGCTAGTGTCAGCCTACCTAACAATGAGCAGTTCTTC. The rearrangement uses TRBV20-1 and TRBJ2-1, with unresolved D. Trimming left V 3 bases short and J 5 bases short, with 14 bases between. The CDR3 consists of 14 residues. Germline CDR1 is DFQATT and CDR2 is SNEGSKA (reference sequence).